The 9 T cell receptor beta chains below come from one sample, sequenced in a study of blood T cell repertoires in COVID-19 (dated by TCRdb to about 2020). The library relied on the immunoSEQ multiplex PCR assay. TCRdb carries this immuneACCESS record with in-frame sequences only. Its versions omit some clonotypes, under half of them owing to an unresolved V gene in the studies checked, with the rest unexplained. This sample has more than 200,000 clones in its table, and less than 90% of those were observed once. Around 4.2% of the sample lies in the top ten. Sequences were obtained from peripheral blood. The source of these receptors is a man aged 60 to 69 with acute or convalescent COVID-19.

This chain connects TRBV28 to TRBJ1-1; tentative D call: TRBD1 (6 bases). CDR3 length: 11 residues. The V gene's germline CDR1 is MDHEN and CDR2 SYDVKM. V was trimmed by 4 bases and J by 8 bases, leaving 8 bases between them. This chain's CDR3 is CASSSTGEAFF. CDR3 coding DNA: TGTGCCAGCAGTTCGACAGGCGAAGCTTTCTTT.

This clone is a singleton in its sample. This chain connects TRBV29-1 to TRBJ1-2, with a tentative D call TRBD1 (6 bases). CDR1 is SQVTM, CDR2 ANQGSEA, per germline. Trimming pared 5 bases from V and 4 bases from J, leaving 20 bases between. The CDR3 is 15 amino acids. The CDR3 sequence is CSVTTTGPPGYGYTF. Here the CDR3 DNA reads TGCAGCGTTACTACCACAGGGCCTCCTGGCTATGGCTACACCTTC.

The chain employs TRBV5-1 and TRBJ1-6; no reliable D call. In germline, CDR1 is SGHRS, CDR2 YFSETQ. V lost 4 bases and J lost 0, with 11 bases in between. The CDR3 runs to 16 residues. CDR3 amino acids: CASSPWRSSYNSPLHF. CDR3 nucleotide sequence: TGCGCCAGCAGCCCGTGGCGGAGCTCCTATAATTCACCCCTCCACTTT. Full variable domain (missing parts from reference TRBV5-1 and TRBJ1-6): KAGVTQTPRYLIKTRGQQVTLSCSPISGHRSVSWYQQTPGQGLQFLFEYFSETQRNKGNFPGRFSGRQFSNSRSEMNVSTLELGDSALYLCASSPWRSSYNSPLHFGNGTRLTVT.

The chain combines TRBV19 with TRBJ1-3, with a tentative D call TRBD1 (6 bases). Germline V gives CDR1 LNHDA, CDR2 SQIVND (reference sequence). Trimming removed 7 bases at V and 2 bases at J, with 12 bases between. The CDR3 is made up of 14 amino acids. The CDR3 region has the DNA TGTGCCAGTACCCTGGGGACAACTGGAAACACCATATATTTT. It is translated as CASTLGTTGNTIYF.

This clone has a handful of counts. The CDR3: CASSFRTGELFF. CDR3 coding DNA: TGTGCCAGCAGCTTTCGCACCGGGGAGCTGTTTTTT. The chain has TRBV11-3 and TRBJ2-2; D ambiguous. The CDR3 sequence is 12 residues long. Germline V CDR1 and CDR2: SGHNT, YENEEA. Trimming left V 3 bases short and J 4 bases short, with 3 bases between.

CDR3 bases: TGTGCCAGCAGCCCCCTAGGGGGCGCAACTAATGAAAAACTGTTTTTT. Translation gives CASSPLGGATNEKLFF. The chain combines TRBV7-9 with TRBJ1-4; 7 bases line up with TRBD1. The germline V gene encodes CDR1 SEHNR and CDR2 FQNEAQ (reference sequence). Losses at the gene ends were 5 bases for V and 0 bases for J; bases not matched to a gene: 6. CDR3 length equals 16 residues.

J is TRBJ2-2 and V is TRBV6-5; D is possibly TRBD2 (5 bases). The CDR3 has 14 residues. Germline V gives CDR1 MNHEY, CDR2 SVGAGI. V lost 0 bases and J lost 6, with 8 bases in between. CDR3 bases: TGTGCCAGCAGTTACTCGAACGGGGCCGGGGAGCTGTTTTTT. Translated, it gives CASSYSNGAGELFF.

The chain uses TRBV10-3 and TRBJ2-1, with 15 bases identical to TRBD2. Looked up from germline, CDR1 is ENHRY and CDR2 is SYGVKD. The V gene end was trimmed by 6 bases and the J gene end by 9 bases; junction bases not matched to a gene: 3. This CDR3 region has 14 residues. The DNA for the CDR3 is TGTGCCATCAGGCCGGGACTAGCGGGGGGTGAGCAGTTCTTC. Protein: CAIRPGLAGGEQFF.

The V and J genes are TRBV10-3 and TRBJ2-1, with 7 bases matching TRBD2. With 4 bases clipped from V and 3 bases from J, the junction kept 18 bases outside the gene matches. The CDR3 runs to 19 residues. Germline CDR1 reads ENHRY; CDR2 reads SYGVKD. The CDR3, as DNA: TGTGCCATCAGTGGGGACTCACCCGTGGAGGGAGGGCGCTACAATGAGCAGTTCTTC. Translated, it gives CAISGDSPVEGGRYNEQFF.